This TCR beta chain emerged from a study of blood T cells in healthy people across ages (dated by TCRdb to between 2015 and 2016). Some background on the complete study: Template switching captured roughly one uniquely barcoded TCR beta cDNA molecule per two T cells in model experiments. The donors were divided into four age groups: young (average approximately 16 years), middle-aged (over 35), aged (around 67) and long-lived (around 80). Two additional independent replicas of 1 million unique cDNA reads from the same blood draw were analyzed for two donors (one aged 18 to 30 and one aged 80 or older). The study measured age-related changes in TCR beta repertoire diversity using deep sequencing normalized with unique cDNA molecular identifiers.

This clonotype was picked up a small number of times. Its antigen remains unidentified. No base-level quality is on record; no much larger clone is a single base apart. The full study reports these points: As age increased, observed TCR beta diversity per million T cells dropped in a roughly linear way, and a significant reduction was already evident by age 40. Compared with the aged group, the long-lived group had more naive CD4+ T cells, fewer expanded clones and increased TCR diversity, suggesting age selection. Because the CMV infection status of the donors was unknown, age-related changes in expanded clonotypes may potentially have been confounded. Since profiling was done on bulk unsorted PBMCs, naive and antigen-experienced compartments could not be conclusively compared. Total diversity estimates from one million sequenced T cells were considered lower bounds and underestimates. The percentage of naive T cells measured by flow cytometry correlated strongly with observed TCR beta diversity.

The donors were around 39 Caucasian individuals from Russia, aged roughly 6 to 90 years, who were systemically healthy. Each donor gave ten milliliters of peripheral blood, drawn into EDTA-treated Vacutainer tubes. Ficoll-Paque density-gradient centrifugation was used to isolate PBMCs, with at least 6 million per sample. Total RNA was extracted from PBMCs with Trizol reagent, with at least 6 micrograms obtained per sample. Naive CD45RAhigh/CD27high T cell percentages were measured by flow cytometry on a PBMC aliquot from every donor. The germline V gene encodes CDR1 SEHNR and CDR2 FQNEAQ (reference sequence). V gives up 1 base and J gives up 6 bases, and the segment between their germline ends measures 9 bases. Spanning cysteine to phenylalanine, the CDR3 consists of 14 amino acids. Only CDR3 DNA remains: 42 bases, in frame from the first base. Library generation was performed with 5' RACE. TCRdb lists the instrument as Illumina HiSeq 2500. The second PCR ran for roughly 7 to 12 cycles and used a J-beta primer mix along with a sample-barcoded 5' primer. A template-switch 5' adaptor carrying 12 random nucleotides introduced a unique molecular identifier onto each TCR beta cDNA molecule. At least 2.5 million CDR3-containing paired-end reads were obtained from each sample. The Mint cDNA synthesis kit, primed by a TRBC-specific oligonucleotide, was used to synthesize first-strand cDNA from all RNA. Following uracil-DNA glycosylase treatment, a first 18-cycle PCR with universal primers M1SS and BC2_uni_R was performed on all cDNA. For the original study's pipeline: Normalization of each sample was performed by random selection of 1 million high-quality reads, each carrying a distinct molecular identifier. Reads sharing molecular identifiers were discarded rather than binned into consensus sequences. MiTCR, with a Q25 quality threshold and the strictest error-elimination algorithm, was used for CDR3 identification, clonotype clustering and error correction. Lower-bound total TCR beta diversity was estimated with a nonparametric unseen species model using Euler transformation. TCRdb reprocessed the public reads (quality trimming at Q25 with fastp, clone calling with MiXCR) and kept in-frame beta chains. A single entry per CDR3 protein holds the most common genes and DNA from its merged rows. The V and J calls come from TCRdb's annotation, not from the publication. Across this sample there are a few hundred thousand distinct CDR3 sequences, with 27% seen only once. The ten most abundant clones make up approximately 3.6% of the sample.

These sequences were also reported in another study, on T cells of mothers and their children. Drawing on the second study: Nine systemically healthy Caucasian individuals served as donors, namely three mothers together with their six children. cDNA synthesis used all of the extracted RNA, with around 1.6 ug of RNA in each 15 ul reaction. Sample barcodes and 2-4 random nucleotides were added via the M1S primer in the second PCR. More than 8.5 million TCR beta CDR3 reads were obtained from each mother, and 2.5 million to 3 million reads were obtained from each child. Thymic selection shapes the output of TCR recombination in a similar way in related and unrelated pairs, and inherited differences have a minor effect. Normalized repertoire overlap was always slightly but never significantly higher in related than unrelated mother-child pairs. With a sensitivity of about 100 clones per million clonotypes, no persistent microchimeric T cell clones were detected. Deep NGS was used in the study to compare the TCR beta repertoires of mothers and children and to look for features that separate related mother-child pairs from unrelated individuals. The mean age was approximately 41 +/- 4 years for the mothers and around 10 +/- 4 years for the children. After adapter ligation with NEBNext reagents, the libraries were sequenced on Illumina HiSeq 2000 with 100+100 nt paired-end reads. To prevent cross-contamination, the mother and child libraries were prepared one month apart and sequenced in separate runs. Between about 500,000 and 2,100,000 distinct TCR beta clonotypes were identified per donor. Naive TCR beta clonotypes were estimated from low-frequency clonotypes matched to each donor's FACS-determined naive share, without sorting.

The sequence is built from TRBV7-9 and TRBJ1-4; no D segment can be confidently identified. The sequence derives from a boy aged 2-9 years in good health. The sequencing input was blood. This receptor carries the CDR3 CASSLGTWDEKLFF. The nucleotide sequence is TGTGCCAGCAGCTTAGGGACTTGGGATGAAAAACTGTTTTTT.